The subject of this entry is one T cell receptor beta chain. This receptor's antigen is unknown. Base-call qualities are not available, and no considerably larger clone is one nucleotide away. The data originate from a study of blood T cell repertoires in COVID-19 (TCRdb year 2020). Regarding the research as a whole: Samples covering the acute and convalescent phases of COVID-19 were provided by collaborators in the United States, Italy and Spain. The prospective study material was composed of cDNA or gDNA derived from T cells, B-cell-depleted T cells, or PBMCs. Subjects who had been exposed to COVID-19, were actively infected with it, or had recovered from it provided the deeply sampled blood TCRbeta repertoires that made up the dataset. The repertoires were released in a freely available public database meant as a resource for research on the immune response to SARS-CoV-2. Samples were obtained from the ongoing ImmuneRACE study (first 160 participants) and from roughly 1,300 subjects provided by 6 global collaborators. The sample metadata nearly always contained a de-identified subject ID, COVID-19 status, age in years and sex. HLA class I and class II types, where available, came from metadata supplied by the sample provider rather than from assay-based typing.

Trimming removed 4 bases from V and 2 bases from J; the gene matches leave 10 bases unexplained. The CDR3, cysteine through phenylalanine, is 18 amino acids long. The read is trimmed to its CDR3 DNA, 54 bases read in frame from base 1. CDR1 and CDR2 are drawn from the germline V gene: KGHSH, LQKENI. In Seattle, one collaborating source enrolled patients while the infection was active and tracked those patients longitudinally over the course of disease. The collaborating institutions used their own protocols to collect whole blood in K2EDTA tubes. Collaborator samples were shipped for TCRbeta analysis as frozen whole blood, isolated PBMCs, or DNA extracted from either sample type. Overall study results and their limits: How much clinical and demographic metadata was included differed by source and by participant, and the metadata was provided uncurated.

TCRbeta CDR3 regions were amplified from genomic DNA by means of the immunoSEQ Assay, a bias-controlled multiplex PCR. The original pipeline was this. The number of nucleated cells in each sample was estimated from the amplification of reference gene primers within the assay. Sequence reads were collapsed and filtered to measure the absolute abundance of every unique TCRbeta CDR3 rearrangement. Productive Simpson clonality was computed per sample as the square root of Simpson's diversity index over productive rearrangements. Not all clones reach the TCRdb copy of this immuneACCESS table, which keeps in-frame sequences only. Checked studies attribute under half of the gap to unresolved V genes and leave the rest unexplained. V and J calls and clone size are as listed in that table; D and trimming were resolved from the DNA. Present in this sample are 75,000 to 85,000 clones, 80% to 90% of which were seen just once. The ten largest clones take up approximately 11% of the sample.

This TCR was sampled from a man aged 60 to 69 with COVID-19, enrolled during active disease. The source material was peripheral blood. The chain couples TRBV18 to TRBJ2-6; 8 middle bases align to TRBD1. The DNA sequence is given as TGTGCCAGCTCACAGGGCTCAGGACAGGGTACTGGGGCCAACGTCCTGACTTTC. The encoded protein is CASSQGSGQGTGANVLTF.